This paragraph covers one T cell receptor (beta chain) sequence. This clonotype was seen more than once but under ten times. Its antigen is still unknown. Per-base qualities were not stored, and no clone one base away is much larger. The intended sense of this specimen's time point label: pre-sensitization, week 0. Sample treatment or condition, as interpreted from the label and publication: therapeutic diphenylcyclopropenone sensitization with weekly scalp DPC. At each patch-test visit, blood was drawn before the patch test was applied. Patients were considered eligible if aged 18 to 70, diagnosed with alopecia and deemed suitable for DPC therapy, and patients were excluded if pregnant. Total RNA was extracted from unfractionated whole blood collected in Tempus Blood RNA tubes. The data belong to a study of human T cells and chemical hapten exposure (dated by TCRdb to the early 2020s). Looking at the study overall: For sensitization, 2% DPC in acetone was applied to an approximately 2 cm by approximately 2 cm area of upper inner arm skin. Patch tests used Finn chambers with 0.01% DPC on the upper back, scored after 6 days by International Contact Dermatitis Research Group standards. For TCR sequencing, blood came from twenty-nine alopecia patients at anywhere from one to four time points (pre-sensitization, 2, 6 and 24 weeks). In alopecia patients, the study followed how the peripheral blood TCR repertoire changed in vivo over primary and secondary sensitization to diphenylcyclopropenone (DPC), a hapten. Patients additionally received weekly therapeutic DPC doses to the scalp throughout the approximately 25-week study period. The mostly female patient cohort included alopecia areata with under or over 50% scalp involvement, alopecia totalis and alopecia universalis. The libraries were sequenced as a pool, and the TCR yield per sample differed mostly because of small variations in library volumes within the pool. Blood was sampled from patients pre-sensitization (week 0) and at 2, 6 and about 24 weeks after DPC sensitization. On the study overall, not on this receptor specifically: After repeated subsampling, the strength of the expansion versus patch-test correlation and the threshold at which it became significant changed. No change with DPC sensitization was found in the number of TCRs above 1 in 1000 frequency, and no evidence of global repertoire structure alterations was found. Patch test score correlated positively with the number of PT1 expanded TCRs, reaching significance at thresholds 8, 16 and 32 but not at 4. Expanded TCRs formed significantly more large CDR3 similarity clusters than pre-sensitization or healthy control sets, consistent with antigen-driven responses. All patients had alopecia, a presumed autoimmune disease, so their immune response might differ from that of healthy individuals.

Based on the germline V gene, the CDR1 and CDR2 sequences are KGHSH and LQKENI. The CDR3 measures 14 amino acids from cysteine to phenylalanine. Only CDR3 DNA remains: 42 bases, in frame from the first base. After removal of 5 bases from V and 5 bases from J, the junction retains 7 bases not matched to a gene. Libraries were prepared through RACE. This sample was sequenced with a NextSeq 500. Library preparation attached unique molecular identifiers to individual cDNA molecules for quantitative, reproducible TCR counting. For every blood RNA sample, sequencing covered both the TCR alpha and TCR beta chains. From the authors' description of their analysis: A median of roughly 100,000 TCRs per sample was observed, with a range of about 23,224 to 750,000. The Decombinator software suite was used to annotate V, J and CDR3 in the TCR reads. To make PS versus PT1 abundance plots, every sample was subsampled to the same number of TCRs (28,000). Expanded TCRs were defined as absent before sensitization and observed at least eight times at the 2-week time point. Using fastp at Q25 and MiXCR, TCRdb reprocessed the public reads and kept productive beta chains. Rows matching on CDR3 protein sequence are summarized as one entry with the most common DNA and genes. The V and J calls come from TCRdb's annotation, not from the publication. Present in this sample are around 330,000 distinct CDR3 sequences, around 5% of which were seen just once. The ten largest clones take up around 8.8% of the sample.

The source is a woman younger than 35 with alopecia areata. Some clones in this sample may be carry-over from other donors' samples. The sequence joins TRBV18 to TRBJ2-5; 8 central bases correspond to TRBD1. The specimen comprised whole blood, sampled in connection with sensitization to the hapten diphenylcyclopropenone (DPC). The CDR3 loop reads CASSSRGQVETQYF. The DNA sequence reads TGTGCCAGCTCATCCAGGGGGCAGGTGGAGACCCAGTACTTC.